These 23 T cell receptor beta chains share one sample of origin, sequenced in a study of T cell responses to AZD1222 COVID-19 vaccine. The table came from immunoSEQ multiplex PCR; TCRdb's copy has only in-frame clones and leaves some out. The data show over 100,000 clones, around 84% seen once. The material sequenced was peripheral blood, taken on day 0 of AZD1222 vaccination. These receptor sequences come from an adult in good health.

The V call is TRBV19, the J call TRBJ1-2; 7 bases line up with TRBD1. The CDR3 spans 15 residues. In germline, CDR1 is LNHDA, CDR2 SQIVND (reference sequence). Losses at the gene ends were 5 bases for V and 7 bases for J; bases not matched to a gene: 13. The CDR3 here is CASSVTTGIETGYTF. For the CDR3, the DNA is TGTGCCAGTAGTGTGACGACAGGGATAGAAACTGGCTACACCTTC.

The chain uses TRBV20-1 and TRBJ2-5; D perhaps matches TRBD2 (5 bases). Germline V gene data show CDR1 as DFQATT and CDR2 as SNEGSKA (reference sequence). Trimming cost V 3 bases and J 12 bases, with 14 bases left between them. The CDR3 covers 11 residues. CDR3 bases: TGCAGTGCTAGTTTCCCCGGGGAGAAGTACTTC. Amino acid sequence: CSASFPGEKYF.

The chain couples TRBV5-1 to TRBJ1-6; TRBD1 matches 9 bases. Germline V gene lookup returns CDR1 SGHRS and CDR2 YFSETQ. With V trimmed by 4 bases and J by 9 bases, 5 bases remained unmatched. This CDR3 region has 14 residues. The CDR3 spells CASSPGTGSSPLHF. The CDR3 DNA follows: TGCGCCAGCAGCCCCGGGACAGGGAGTTCACCCCTCCACTTT.

The rearrangement links TRBV7-8 to TRBJ2-2; weak D call: TRBD2 (6 bases). Germline CDR1 and CDR2: SGHVS and FQNEAQ. The V and J ends lost 5 bases and 1 base respectively, with 14 bases between them. There are 16 residues in the CDR3. The CDR3 is CASSLGRRENTGELFF. The CDR3 bases are TGTGCCAGCAGCCTAGGTCGGCGGGAGAACACCGGGGAGCTGTTTTTT. Drawing the rest from reference TRBV7-8 and TRBJ2-2, the complete variable domain is GAGVSQSPRYKVAKRGQDVALRCDPISGHVSLFWYQQALGQGPEFLTYFQNEAQLDKSGLPSDRFFAERPEGSVSTLKIQRTQQEDSAVYLCASSLGRRENTGELFFGEGSRLTVL.

The rearrangement joins TRBV4-3 to TRBJ1-4, with D perhaps TRBD1 (5 bases). The CDR3 is 16 amino acids. The germline gives CDR1 LGHNA, CDR2 YSLEER. Trimming shortened V by 4 bases and J by 4 bases, and 16 bases separated the two germline ends. The CDR3 here is CASSPAVGASNEKLFF. As DNA, the CDR3 is TGCGCCAGCAGCCCAGCCGTCGGGGCGAGTAATGAAAAACTGTTTTTT.

This clone was seen just once. The gene calls are TRBV6-5 and TRBJ1-5; 7 bases agree with TRBD1. The junction had 8 bases not matched to a gene; V was cut back by 3 bases and J by 6 bases. Germline-derived CDR1 and CDR2 are MNHEY and SVGAGI. The CDR3 spans 15 residues. As DNA, the CDR3 is TGTGCCAGCAGTTATTACAGGGGATCGGCTCAGCCCCAGCATTTT. Its translation is CASSYYRGSAQPQHF.

V usage is TRBV5-5 and J usage is TRBJ2-7; no reliable D call. V dropped 0 bases and J dropped 1 base, with 11 bases sitting between them. CDR3 length: 15 amino acids. CDR1 and CDR2 from the germline V gene are SGHKS and YYEKEE (reference sequence). The CDR3 DNA is TGTGCCAGCAGCTTGGTTGCGTCAGTATCCTACGAGCAGTACTTC. Its protein is CASSLVASVSYEQYF.

The genes are TRBV7-9 and TRBJ2-2; a possible D gene is TRBD2 (6 bases). The germline CDR1 and CDR2 sequences are SEHNR and FQNEAQ (reference sequence). With 6 bases removed from V and 6 bases from J, the gap between germline ends came to 8 bases. The CDR3 spans 12 residues. CDR3 sequence (DNA): TGTGCCAGCAGACGGGGGTCCGGGGAGCTGTTTTTT. Translating it yields CASRRGSGELFF. Based on the CDR3 plus reference TRBV7-9 and TRBJ2-2, the full variable domain is DTGVSQNPRHKITKRGQNVTFRCDPISEHNRLYWYRQTLGQGPEFLTYFQNEAQLEKSRLLSDRFSAERPKGSFSTLEIQRTEQGDSAMYLCASRRGSGELFFGEGSRLTVL.

This rearrangement joins TRBV6-5 to TRBJ2-2; 11 bases fit TRBD2. The CDR3 runs to 15 residues. J lost 1 base, V lost 8 bases, and 3 bases had no gene match. Germline V gene sequence: CDR1 MNHEY, CDR2 SVGAGI. Here the CDR3 reads CASGGLAVNTGELFF. CDR3 sequence (DNA): TGTGCCAGCGGGGGACTAGCGGTGAACACCGGGGAGCTGTTTTTT.

The chain recombines TRBV6-1 with TRBJ1-2; D unresolved. Between the trimmed V and J ends, which lost 2 bases and 8 bases, there was a span of 24 bases. CDR1 is MNHNS and CDR2 is SASEGT in the germline V gene. CDR3 size: 17 residues. Here the CDR3 DNA reads TGTGCCAGCAGTGAAAATAGGCAACGTGGGGATTTGGAAGGCTACACCTTC. Protein sequence: CASSENRQRGDLEGYTF.

This clone was recorded only once. The V gene is TRBV7-9, the J gene TRBJ1-1, with unresolved D. Germline V gene lookup returns CDR1 SEHNR and CDR2 FQNEAQ (reference sequence). This CDR3 region has 14 residues. The germline V and J ends were trimmed by 1 base and 2 bases, with 8 bases remaining between them. DNA of the CDR3: TGTGCCAGCAGCTTAGATGGTCATAACACTGAAGCTTTCTTT. Residues: CASSLDGHNTEAFF.

The V and J genes are TRBV29-1 and TRBJ2-7, with a tentative D call TRBD1 (5 bases). Germline-derived CDR1 and CDR2 are SQVTM and ANQGSEA. The V and J ends lost 4 bases and 7 bases respectively, with 14 bases between them. This CDR3 has 12 residues. The CDR3 coding sequence is TGCAGCGTTGTTCAGGTAGGGGAAGAGCAGTACTTC. It specifies CSVVQVGEEQYF.

This chain joins TRBV5-4 and TRBJ1-1; 7 positions match TRBD1. This CDR3 has 15 amino acids. Trimming at V came to 3 bases and at J to 6 bases, leaving 11 bases not matched to a gene. Looked up from germline, CDR1 is SGHNT and CDR2 is YYREEE (reference sequence). The CDR3 coding sequence is TGTGCCAGCAGCTCCTTGGACAGGAGGGGGGCTGAAGCTTTCTTT. It encodes CASSSLDRRGAEAFF.

V is TRBV27 and J is TRBJ2-1, with TRBD2 as a possible D gene (5 bases). The CDR3 is 15 residues long. Germline V CDR1 and CDR2: MNHEY, SMNVEV (reference sequence). V dropped 2 bases and J dropped 5 bases, with 13 bases sitting between them. CDR3 coding DNA: TGTGCCAGCAGTTTACCCACTAGTACGCACAATGAGCAGTTCTTC. Protein: CASSLPTSTHNEQFF.

This chain joins TRBV7-3 and TRBJ2-2, with D perhaps matching TRBD1 (6 bases). V gave up 6 bases and J gave up 5 bases, with 16 bases separating them. CDR1 and CDR2 from the germline V gene are SGHTA and FQGTGA. This CDR3 contains 15 residues. The CDR3 protein is CASSRMGTPTGELFF. DNA of the CDR3: TGTGCCAGCAGTCGAATGGGGACACCGACCGGGGAGCTGTTTTTT.

This rearrangement joins TRBV19 to TRBJ2-1, with TRBD2 identical over 7 bases. The CDR3 runs to 14 residues. V shed 6 bases, J shed 8 bases, and the junction held 10 bases outside the gene matches. Germline-derived CDR1 and CDR2 are LNHDA and SQIVND (reference sequence). The CDR3 region has the DNA TGTGCCAGTAGAAAAATCGGGACTACGGATGAGCAGTTCTTC. The encoded protein is CASRKIGTTDEQFF.

V and J are TRBV5-1 and TRBJ1-6; tentatively, D is TRBD1 (5 bases). The CDR3 runs 15 residues. Per the germline V gene, CDR1 is SGHRS and CDR2 is YFSETQ. Between the trimmed V and J ends, which lost 5 bases and 0 bases, there was a span of 9 bases. The CDR3 nucleotides are TGCGCCAGCAGGCGGGACCTCTCCTATAATTCACCCCTCCACTTT. This codes for CASRRDLSYNSPLHF.

With respect to this clone: A junction boundary mismatches the germline segment, possibly from a read error. The CDR3 spells CASSLERSWAHF. The CDR3 nucleotides read TGTGCCAGCAGCTTAGAAAGATCCTGGGCTCATTTT. J is TRBJ1-3 and V is TRBV11-2, with no clear D. The CDR3 is 12 amino acids. Per the germline V gene, CDR1 is SGHAT and CDR2 is FQNNGV.

The chain carries TRBV10-3 and TRBJ2-7; 8 bases fit TRBD2. Germline V gene lookup returns CDR1 ENHRY and CDR2 SYGVKD. Unmatched junction bases numbered 13, after V lost 3 bases and J lost 3 bases. The CDR3 totals 17 residues. The CDR3 region has the DNA TGTGCCATCAGTGAATACGGGACTAGTCAACCGTACTACGAGCAGTACTTC. Residues: CAISEYGTSQPYYEQYF.

V usage is TRBV3-1 (or the pseudogene TRBV3-2) and J usage is TRBJ2-1, with TRBD2 identical over 9 bases. The CDR3 runs to 15 residues. The V and J ends lost 2 bases and 10 bases, in that order; junction bases with no gene match: 9. Germline V gene sequence: CDR1 LGHDT, CDR2 YNNKEL (reference sequence). The CDR3 DNA follows: TGTGCCAGCAGCCAAAGGACTAGCGTCACGGTAGAGCAGTTCTTC. Residues: CASSQRTSVTVEQFF.

The chain uses TRBV28 and TRBJ2-2; no definite D call. Trimming removed 6 bases at V and 4 bases at J, with 9 bases between. This CDR3 comprises 13 residues. Germline loops: CDR1 MDHEN, CDR2 SYDVKM. CDR3 DNA: TGTGCCAGCAGATCGACGGGCACCGGGGAGCTGTTTTTT. As protein: CASRSTGTGELFF.

This chain links TRBV21-1 with TRBJ2-5; TRBD1 is the table's D call, not checked against the DNA. TRBV21-1 is described as a pseudogene. The CDR3 totals 15 residues. The CDR3 spells CASSKPGRDQETQYF. The CDR3 DNA sequence: TGTGCCAGCAGCAAACCGGGCAGGGATCAAGAGACCCAGTACTTC.

The chain couples TRBV6-5 to TRBJ1-2; D is perhaps TRBD1 (6 bases). From germline, CDR1 is MNHEY and CDR2 SVGAGI. CDR3 size: 14 residues. The ends were cut back, 5 bases at V and 3 bases at J, with 13 bases in the middle. CDR3 sequence (DNA): TGTGCCAGCAGTCGACAGGTGGAGGACTATGGCTACACCTTC. Translating gives CASSRQVEDYGYTF.